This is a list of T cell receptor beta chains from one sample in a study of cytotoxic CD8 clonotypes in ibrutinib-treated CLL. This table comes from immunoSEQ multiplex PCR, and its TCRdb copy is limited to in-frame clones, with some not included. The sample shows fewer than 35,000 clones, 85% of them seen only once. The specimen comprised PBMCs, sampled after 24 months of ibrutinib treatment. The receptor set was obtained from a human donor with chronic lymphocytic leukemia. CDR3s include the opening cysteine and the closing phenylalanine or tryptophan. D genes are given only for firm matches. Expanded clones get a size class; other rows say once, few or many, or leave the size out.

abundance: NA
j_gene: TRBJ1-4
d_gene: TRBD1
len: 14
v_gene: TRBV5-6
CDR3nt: TGTGCCAGCAGCTATGGGACAGTTAATGAAAAACTGTTTTTT
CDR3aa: CASSYGTVNEKLFF

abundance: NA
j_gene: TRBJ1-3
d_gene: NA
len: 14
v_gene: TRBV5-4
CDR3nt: TGTGCCAGCAGCCTAAAACTAGGTGGAAACACCATATATTTT
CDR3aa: CASSLKLGGNTIYF

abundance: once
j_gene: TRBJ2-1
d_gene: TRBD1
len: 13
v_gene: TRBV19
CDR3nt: TGTGCCAGTAGCCCGGACAGGGACAATGAGCAGTTCTTC
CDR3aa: CASSPDRDNEQFF

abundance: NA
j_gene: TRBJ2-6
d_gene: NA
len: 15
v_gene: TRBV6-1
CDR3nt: TGTGCCACCCAAATGAGCTTCTCTGGGGCCAACGTCCTGACTTTC
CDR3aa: CATQMSFSGANVLTF

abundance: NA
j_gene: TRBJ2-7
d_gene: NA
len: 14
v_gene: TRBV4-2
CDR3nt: TGTGCCAGCAGCCAAGTCCCTAGCTCCTACGAGCAGTACTTC
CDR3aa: CASSQVPSSYEQYF

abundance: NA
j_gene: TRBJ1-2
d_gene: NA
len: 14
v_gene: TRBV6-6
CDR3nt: TGTGCCAGCAGCCTACAGGTGTCTAACTATGGCTACACCTTC
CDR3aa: CASSLQVSNYGYTF

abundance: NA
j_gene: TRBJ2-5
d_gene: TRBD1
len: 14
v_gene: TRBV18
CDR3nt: TGTGCCAGCTCACCCCAGGGGGCCTCGGAGACCCAGTACTTC
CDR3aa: CASSPQGASETQYF

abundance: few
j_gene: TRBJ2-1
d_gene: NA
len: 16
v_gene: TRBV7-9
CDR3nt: TGTGCCAGCAGCTCCGACGGTGACGGCCTATACAATGAGCAGTTCTTC
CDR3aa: CASSSDGDGLYNEQFF

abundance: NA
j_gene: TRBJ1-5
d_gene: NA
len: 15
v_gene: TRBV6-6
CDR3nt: TGTGCCAGCAGGTTGACAAGGGATAGCAATCAGCCCCAGCATTTT
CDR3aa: CASRLTRDSNQPQHF

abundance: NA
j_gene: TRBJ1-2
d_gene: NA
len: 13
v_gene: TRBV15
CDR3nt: TGTGCCACCAGTCAGGGGCAGTACTATGGCTACACCTTC
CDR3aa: CATSQGQYYGYTF

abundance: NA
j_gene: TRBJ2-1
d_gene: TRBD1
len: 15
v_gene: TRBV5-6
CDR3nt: TGTGCCAGCAGTTCGCACAGGGGAGCCTACAATGAGCAGTTCTTC
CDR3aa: CASSSHRGAYNEQFF

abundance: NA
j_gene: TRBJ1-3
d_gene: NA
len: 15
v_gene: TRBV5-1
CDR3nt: TGCGCCAGCACCCTGGAGGAGTTCTCTGGAAACACCATATATTTT
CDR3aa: CASTLEEFSGNTIYF

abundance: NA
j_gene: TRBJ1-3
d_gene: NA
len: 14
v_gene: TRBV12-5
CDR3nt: TGTGCTAGTGGTTTGGCGGGCCTCGGGATGACCATATATTTT
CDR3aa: CASGLAGLGMTIYF

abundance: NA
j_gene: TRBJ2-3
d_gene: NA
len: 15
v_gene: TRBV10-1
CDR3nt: TGCGCCAGCAGCATCTCGGGGCTGGCTTCAGATACGCAGTATTTT
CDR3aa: CASSISGLASDTQYF

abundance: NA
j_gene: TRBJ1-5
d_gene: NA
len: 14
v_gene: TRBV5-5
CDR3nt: TGTGCCAGCAGCTTGGTACAGTTCAATCAGCCCCAGCATTTT
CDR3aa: CASSLVQFNQPQHF

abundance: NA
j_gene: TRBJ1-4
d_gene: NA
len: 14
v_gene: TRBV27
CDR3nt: TGTGCCAGCAGTTCCTCCGGGGCAGACGAAAAACTGTTTTTT
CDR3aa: CASSSSGADEKLFF

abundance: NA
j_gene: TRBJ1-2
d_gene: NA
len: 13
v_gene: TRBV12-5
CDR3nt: TGTGCTAGTGGTTCGGACAGAAGCTATGGCTACACCTTC
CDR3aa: CASGSDRSYGYTF

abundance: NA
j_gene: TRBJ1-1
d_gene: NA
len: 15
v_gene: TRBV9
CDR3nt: TGTGCCAGCAGCGTAGGGGGGAACCTGAACACTGAAGCTTTCTTT
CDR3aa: CASSVGGNLNTEAFF

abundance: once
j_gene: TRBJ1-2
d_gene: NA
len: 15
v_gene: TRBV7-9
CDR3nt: TGTGCCAGCAGCTCCGTAGTTTGGGGGGACTATGGCTACACCTTC
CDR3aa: CASSSVVWGDYGYTF

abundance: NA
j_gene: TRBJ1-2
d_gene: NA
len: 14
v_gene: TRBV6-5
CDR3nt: TGTGCCAGTAAAGAGGGCGTTGAAGATAATGGCTACACCTTC
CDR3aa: CASKEGVEDNGYTF

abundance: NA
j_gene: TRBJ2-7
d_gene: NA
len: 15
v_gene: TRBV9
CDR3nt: TGTGCCAGCAGCGTAGCTGGGGGTTCGGATGACGAGCAGTACTTC
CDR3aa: CASSVAGGSDDEQYF

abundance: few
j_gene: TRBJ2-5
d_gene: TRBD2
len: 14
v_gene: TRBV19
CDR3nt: TGTGCCAGTAGTATGTATGGGGGAGGGGAGACCCAGTACTTC
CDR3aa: CASSMYGGGETQYF

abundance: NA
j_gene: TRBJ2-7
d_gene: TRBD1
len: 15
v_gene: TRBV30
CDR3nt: TGTGCCTGGAGACCTGACAGGGAAGGATCCTACGAGCAGTACTTC
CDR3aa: CAWRPDREGSYEQYF

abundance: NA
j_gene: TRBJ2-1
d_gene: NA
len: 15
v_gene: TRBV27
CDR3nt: TGTGCCAGCAGTTTTCTCCAGGAGATCTACAATGAGCAGTTCTTC
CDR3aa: CASSFLQEIYNEQFF

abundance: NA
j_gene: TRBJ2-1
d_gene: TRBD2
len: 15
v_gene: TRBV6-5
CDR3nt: TGTGCCAGCAGGGTACTAGCGGGGGCCTTAAATGAGCAGTTCTTC
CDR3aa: CASRVLAGALNEQFF

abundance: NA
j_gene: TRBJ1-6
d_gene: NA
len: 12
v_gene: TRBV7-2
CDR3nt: TGTGCCAGCAGCGGGGGTAACTCACCCCTCCACTTT
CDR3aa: CASSGGNSPLHF

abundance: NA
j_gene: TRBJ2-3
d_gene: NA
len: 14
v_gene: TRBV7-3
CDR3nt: TGTGCCAGCAGCTTAGATCCTAGCACAGATACGCAGTATTTT
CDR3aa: CASSLDPSTDTQYF

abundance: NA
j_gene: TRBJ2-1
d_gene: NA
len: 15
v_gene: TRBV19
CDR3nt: TGTGCCAGCCTACAGGGCGGGGGCGCCTACAATGAGCAGTTCTTC
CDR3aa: CASLQGGGAYNEQFF

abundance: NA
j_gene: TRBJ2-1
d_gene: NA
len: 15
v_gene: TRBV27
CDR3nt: TGTGCCAGCAGTTTAAGGGAAAGCTCCTACAATGAGCAGTTCTTC
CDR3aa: CASSLRESSYNEQFF

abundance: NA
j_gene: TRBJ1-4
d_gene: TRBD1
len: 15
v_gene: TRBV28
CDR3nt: TGTGCCAGCAGTTTCTGGGACAGCTTAAATGAAAAACTGTTTTTT
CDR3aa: CASSFWDSLNEKLFF

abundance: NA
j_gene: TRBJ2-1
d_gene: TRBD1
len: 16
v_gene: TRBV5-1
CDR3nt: TGCGCCAGCAGCCGAGCCGGGACAGGGGGCCTTAATGAGCAGTTCTTC
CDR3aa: CASSRAGTGGLNEQFF

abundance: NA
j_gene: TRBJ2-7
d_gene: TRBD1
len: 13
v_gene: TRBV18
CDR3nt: TGTGCCAGCTCACCAGAGGCACAGGGGAAGAAGTACTTC
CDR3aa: CASSPEAQGKKYF

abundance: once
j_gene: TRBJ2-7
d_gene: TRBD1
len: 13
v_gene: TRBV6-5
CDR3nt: TGTGCCAGCAGTCCGGGACAGTACTACGAGCAGTACTTC
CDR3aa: CASSPGQYYEQYF

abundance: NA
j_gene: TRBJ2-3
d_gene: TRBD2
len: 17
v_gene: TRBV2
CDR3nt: TGTGCCAGCAGTGAAAATCCGCAGCGGGGGGTTCAGGATACGCAGTATTTT
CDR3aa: CASSENPQRGVQDTQYF

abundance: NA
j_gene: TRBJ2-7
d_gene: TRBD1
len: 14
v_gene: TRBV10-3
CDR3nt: TGTGCCATCAGTGAGACAAGACAGGGCATCGAGCAGTACTTC
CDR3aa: CAISETRQGIEQYF

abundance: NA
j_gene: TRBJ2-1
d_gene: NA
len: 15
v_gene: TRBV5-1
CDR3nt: TGCGCCAGCAGCTTGTCGGGGGGCGCCTACAATGAGCAGTTCTTC
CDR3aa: CASSLSGGAYNEQFF

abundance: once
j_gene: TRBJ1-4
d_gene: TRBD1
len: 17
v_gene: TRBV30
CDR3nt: TGTGCCTGCGGACAGCAGGGGGACATTGCAACTAATGAAAAACTGTTTTTT
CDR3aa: CACGQQGDIATNEKLFF

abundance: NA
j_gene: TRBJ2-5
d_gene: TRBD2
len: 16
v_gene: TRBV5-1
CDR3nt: TGCGCCAGCAGCCCTACTAGCGGGGCCGTGGGGGAGACCCAGTACTTC
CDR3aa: CASSPTSGAVGETQYF

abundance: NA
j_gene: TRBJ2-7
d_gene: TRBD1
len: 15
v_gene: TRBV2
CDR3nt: TGTGCCAGCACCCCCATTCGGGACAGGGTCTACGAGCAGTACTTC
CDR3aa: CASTPIRDRVYEQYF

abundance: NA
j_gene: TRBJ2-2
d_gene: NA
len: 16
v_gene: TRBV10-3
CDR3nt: TGTGCCCATGGGGATGGGGGTAACGCGAACACCGGGGAGCTGTTTTTT
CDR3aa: CAHGDGGNANTGELFF

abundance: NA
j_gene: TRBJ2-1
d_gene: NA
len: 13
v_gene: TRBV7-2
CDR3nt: TGTGCCAGCAGCTTCCGACTTGACAATGAGCAGTTCTTC
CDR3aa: CASSFRLDNEQFF